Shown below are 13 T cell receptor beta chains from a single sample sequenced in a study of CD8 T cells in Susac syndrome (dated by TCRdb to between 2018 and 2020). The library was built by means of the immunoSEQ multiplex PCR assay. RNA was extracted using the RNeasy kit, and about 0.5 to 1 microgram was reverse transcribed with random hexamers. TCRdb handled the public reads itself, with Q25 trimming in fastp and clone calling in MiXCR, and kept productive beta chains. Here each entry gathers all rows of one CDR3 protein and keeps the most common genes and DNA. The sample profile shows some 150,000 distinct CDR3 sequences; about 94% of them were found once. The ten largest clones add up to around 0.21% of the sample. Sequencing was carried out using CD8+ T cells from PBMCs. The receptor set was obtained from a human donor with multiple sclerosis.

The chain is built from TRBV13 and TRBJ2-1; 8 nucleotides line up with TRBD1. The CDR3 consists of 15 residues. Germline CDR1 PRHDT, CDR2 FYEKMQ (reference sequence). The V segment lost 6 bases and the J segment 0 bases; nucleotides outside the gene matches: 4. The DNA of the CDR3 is TGTGCCAGCAGACAAACAGGGGGCTCCTACAATGAGCAGTTCTTC. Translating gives CASRQTGGSYNEQFF.

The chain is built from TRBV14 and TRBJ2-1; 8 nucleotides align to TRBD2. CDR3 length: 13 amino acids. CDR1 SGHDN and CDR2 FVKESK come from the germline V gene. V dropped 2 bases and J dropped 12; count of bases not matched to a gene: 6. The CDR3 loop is CASSQFAGTRQFF. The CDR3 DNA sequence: TGTGCCAGCAGCCAATTTGCGGGGACTAGGCAGTTCTTC.

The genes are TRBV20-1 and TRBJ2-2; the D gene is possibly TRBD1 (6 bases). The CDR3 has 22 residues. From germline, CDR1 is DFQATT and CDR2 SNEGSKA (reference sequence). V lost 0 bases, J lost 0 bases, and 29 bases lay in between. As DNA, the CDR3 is TGCAGTGCTAGAGATATGGGAGTCCCGGGTCAGGGGAGAATCGCGAACACCGGGGAGCTGTTTTTT. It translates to CSARDMGVPGQGRIANTGELFF.

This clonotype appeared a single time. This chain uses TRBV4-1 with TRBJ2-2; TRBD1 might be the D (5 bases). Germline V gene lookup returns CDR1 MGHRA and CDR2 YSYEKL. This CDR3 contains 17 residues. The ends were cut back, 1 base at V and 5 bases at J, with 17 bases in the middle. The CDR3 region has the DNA TGCGCCAGCAGCCAAGTGGAATTCGACAGCCTAACCGGGGAGCTGTTTTTT. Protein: CASSQVEFDSLTGELFF.

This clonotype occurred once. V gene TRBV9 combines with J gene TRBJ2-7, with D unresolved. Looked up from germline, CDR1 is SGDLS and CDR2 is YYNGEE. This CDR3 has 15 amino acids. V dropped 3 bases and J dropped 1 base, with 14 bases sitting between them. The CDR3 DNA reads TGTGCCAGCAGCGCCAGCCACAGCCAATCCTACGAGCAGTACTTC. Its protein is CASSASHSQSYEQYF.

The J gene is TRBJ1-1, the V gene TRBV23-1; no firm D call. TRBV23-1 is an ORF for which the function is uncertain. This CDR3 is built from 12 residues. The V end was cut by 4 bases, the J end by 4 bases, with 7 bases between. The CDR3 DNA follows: TGCGCCAGCAGTCCGGGTTGCACTGAAGCTTTCTTT. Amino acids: CASSPGCTEAFF.

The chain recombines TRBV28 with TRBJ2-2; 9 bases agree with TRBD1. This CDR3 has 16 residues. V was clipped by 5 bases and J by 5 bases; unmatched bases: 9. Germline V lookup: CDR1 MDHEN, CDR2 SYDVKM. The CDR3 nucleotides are TGTGCCAGCAGTGCCCCGGGACAGGGCACGACCGGGGAGCTGTTTTTT. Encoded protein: CASSAPGQGTTGELFF.

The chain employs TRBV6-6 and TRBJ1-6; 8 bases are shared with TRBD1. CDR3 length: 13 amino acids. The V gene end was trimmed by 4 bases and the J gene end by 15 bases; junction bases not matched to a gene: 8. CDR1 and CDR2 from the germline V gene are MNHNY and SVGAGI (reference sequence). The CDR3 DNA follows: TGTGCCAGCAGTTTTACAGGGGGACGTGACCTCCACTTT. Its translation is CASSFTGGRDLHF.

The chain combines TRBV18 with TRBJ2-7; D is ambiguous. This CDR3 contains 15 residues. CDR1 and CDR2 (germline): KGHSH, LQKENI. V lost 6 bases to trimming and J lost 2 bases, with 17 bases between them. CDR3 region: CASSQSSGRPYEQYF. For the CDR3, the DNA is TGTGCCAGCTCCCAATCCTCCGGGCGTCCCTACGAGCAGTACTTC. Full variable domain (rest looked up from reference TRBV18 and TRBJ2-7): NAGVMQNPRHLVRRRGQEARLRCSPMKGHSHVYWYRQLPEEGLKFMVYLQKENIIDESGMPKERFSAEFPKEGPSILRIQQVVRGDSAAYFCASSQSSGRPYEQYFGPGTRLTVT.

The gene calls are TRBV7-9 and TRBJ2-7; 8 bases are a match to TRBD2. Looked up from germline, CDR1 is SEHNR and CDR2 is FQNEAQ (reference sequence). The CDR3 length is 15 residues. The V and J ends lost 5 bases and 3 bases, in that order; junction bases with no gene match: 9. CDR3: CASSQERGHRYEQYF. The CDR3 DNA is TGTGCCAGCAGCCAAGAGCGGGGGCACCGCTACGAGCAGTACTTC.

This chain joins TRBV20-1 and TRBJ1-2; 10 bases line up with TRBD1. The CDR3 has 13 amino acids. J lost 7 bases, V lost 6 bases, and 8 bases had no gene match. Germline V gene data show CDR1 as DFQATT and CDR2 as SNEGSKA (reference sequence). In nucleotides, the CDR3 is TGCAGTGCCAATGCCGGGACAGGGGTTGGCTACACCTTC. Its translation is CSANAGTGVGYTF.

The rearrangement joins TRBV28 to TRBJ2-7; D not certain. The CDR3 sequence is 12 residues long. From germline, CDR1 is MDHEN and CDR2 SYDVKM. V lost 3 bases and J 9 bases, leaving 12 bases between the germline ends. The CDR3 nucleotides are TGTGCCAGCAGTTTGGATGGTTCGAGGCAGTACTTC. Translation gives CASSLDGSRQYF.

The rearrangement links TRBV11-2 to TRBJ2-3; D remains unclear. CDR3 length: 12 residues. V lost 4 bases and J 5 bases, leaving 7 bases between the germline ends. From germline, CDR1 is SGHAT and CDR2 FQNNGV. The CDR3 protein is CASSSKGDTQYF. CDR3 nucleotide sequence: TGTGCCAGCAGCTCAAAAGGAGATACGCAGTATTTT.